This T cell receptor (beta chain) was captured in a study of blood T cell repertoires in COVID-19 (dated by TCRdb to 2020 to 2022). Turning to the overall study: The collaborator samples originated in the United States, Italy and Spain and spanned the acute and convalescent phases of COVID-19. The material from the prospective study consisted of cDNA or gDNA derived from T cells, B-cell-depleted T cells, or PBMCs. The dataset comprised deeply sampled blood TCRbeta repertoires from subjects exposed to, actively infected with, or recovered from COVID-19. The repertoires were released in a freely available public database intended as a resource for research on the immune response to SARS-CoV-2. Nearly every sample came with metadata listing a de-identified subject ID, COVID-19 status, age in years and sex. Where HLA class I and class II types were available, the types were taken from metadata supplied by the sample provider, not from assay-based typing. Samples came from the ongoing ImmuneRACE study (first 160 participants) plus 1,254 subjects from 6 global collaborators.

The paper as a whole reports these results and caveats: Clinical and demographic metadata were provided uncurated, with the amount varying by source and participant.

Worth noting for this clone: It has no known antigen specificity. Base qualities are not recorded, but no much larger clone differs from it by a single base.

Collaborating institutions collected whole blood in K2EDTA tubes following their own protocols. For TCRbeta analysis, collaborator samples were shipped as frozen whole blood, as isolated PBMCs, or as DNA extracted from either sample type. TCRbeta CDR3 regions were amplified from genomic DNA using the immunoSEQ Assay, a bias-controlled multiplex PCR. Under the source paper's analysis protocol: The number of nucleated cells in each sample was estimated by amplification of reference gene primers within the assay. Sequence reads were collapsed and filtered to measure the absolute abundance of every unique TCRbeta CDR3 rearrangement. For each sample, productive Simpson clonality was calculated by taking the square root of Simpson's diversity index across productive rearrangements. Imported from immuneACCESS, the table was reduced by TCRdb to in-frame sequences with V and J called. These copies leave out some clones; in studies compared against another copy, an unresolved V gene accounts for under half, and the cause of the remainder is not known. That table furnishes V, J and clone size, whereas the DNA furnished D and trimming. The sample table holds about 59,000 clones, of which roughly 87% were seen once. 5.1% of the sample is in the top ten clones.

The CDR3 numbers 11 residues from cysteine through phenylalanine. Only CDR3 DNA is held: 33 bases, read in frame from base 1. The germline V gene (reference sequence) gives CDR1 as LNHDA and CDR2 as SQIVND. V is cut by 6 bases and J by 14 bases, and the space between the germline ends is 16 bases. The specimen sequenced was peripheral blood. Recombination connected TRBV19 to TRBJ1-2, with TRBD1 as a weak D call on 5 bases. The receptor's source is a man at least 80 years old in a cohort sampled during active COVID-19. The CDR3: CASRTVQGETF. DNA sequence: TGTGCCAGTAGAACGGTGCAGGGTGAGACCTTC.